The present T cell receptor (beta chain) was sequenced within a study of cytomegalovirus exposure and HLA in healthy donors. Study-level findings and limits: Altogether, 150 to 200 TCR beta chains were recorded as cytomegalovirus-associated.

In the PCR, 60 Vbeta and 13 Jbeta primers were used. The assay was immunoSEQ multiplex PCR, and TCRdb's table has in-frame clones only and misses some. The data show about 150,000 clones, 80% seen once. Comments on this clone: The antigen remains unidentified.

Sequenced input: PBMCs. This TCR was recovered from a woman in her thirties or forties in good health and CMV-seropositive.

The CDR3 nucleotides read TGTGCCAGCAGCGTAGTTGGACAGACGAACACTGAAGCTTTCTTT. It codes for CASSVVGQTNTEAFF. This rearrangement joins TRBV9 to TRBJ1-1; D is possibly TRBD1 (6 bases). The CDR3 runs to 15 residues. The V end lost 0 bases, the J end lost 1 base, and 10 bases lay between the germline ends. CDR1 and CDR2 (germline): SGDLS, YYNGEE.